This T cell receptor beta chain was sequenced for a study of response to subunit inactivated influenza vaccine. V was trimmed by 2 bases and J by 4 bases, leaving 15 bases between them. The CDR3 is 16 residues long. TCRdb re-analysed the RT-PCR reads in MiXCR, keeping a single row per CDR3 protein. The sample consists of about 830,000 distinct CDR3 sequences, roughly 18% of them appearing once. Details on this clonotype: The antigen is not known.

Regarding the study as a whole: Researchers suggested that each seasonal influenza vaccination recruits few new T cells.

This chain links TRBV12-3 or TRBV12-4 with TRBJ2-1, with D possibly being TRBD2 (7 bases). Sequenced material: PBMCs from blood, taken 5 to 6 days after vaccination. This clonotype was sampled from a man aged 50-60 years who received an inactivated influenza vaccine. In nucleotides, the CDR3 is TGTGCCAGCAGTTTATCGGGCGGGGGCCTTTACAATGAGCAGTTCTTC. Residues: CASSLSGGGLYNEQFF.